The table lists the clone carrying this T cell receptor (beta chain) with a few counts. Antigen unknown. These gene names are mouse names. Read data end 1 residue before the CDR3 end; the end is taken from the germline J gene. Assay used: immunoSEQ multiplex PCR; TCRdb lists only in-frame clones, some missing. The sample consists of almost 7,000 clones, around 37% of them appearing once. This sample was included in a study of tissue T cells after allogeneic stem cell transplantation. Germline CDR1 KGHPV, CDR2 FQNQEV (reference sequence). The CDR3 has 14 amino acids. V was clipped by 5 bases and J by 4 bases; unmatched bases: 2. Time point meaning: mouse harvest day 14 after allogeneic transplant. Mouse grafts combined 10^7 T-cell-depleted bone marrow cells with 10^6 splenic CD5+ T cells. This mouse GVHD model was MHC-mismatched B6 to BALB/c, profiled day 7 or 14. Study-wide results and caveats: The study did not identify alloreactive or antigen-specific tissue TCRs, and some clones might be persisting host cells. In patients and mice, blood and spleen missed much of tissue repertoire.

Sequencing used skin. This receptor was taken from a female BALB/c mouse given C57BL/6 T cells with graft-versus-host disease after an allogeneic hematopoietic cell transplant. The rearrangement joins TRBV26 to TRBJ2-2; TRBD1 aligns across 9 bases. The sequenced part of the CDR3 DNA is TGTGCCAGCAGTGTGACAGGGGGCACCGGGCAGCTCTAC. Encoded protein: CASSVTGGTGQLY. The full CDR3 protein reads CASSVTGGTGQLYF.